A single sample gave rise to the 23 T cell receptor beta chains below, sequenced in a study of cytomegalovirus exposure and HLA in healthy donors. The protocol was immunoSEQ multiplex PCR, while the TCRdb copy is restricted to in-frame clones and leaves out a portion. The data show roughly 330,000 clones, with about nine tenths seen just once and roughly 1.2% held by the top ten. Sample: PBMCs. These receptors all stem from a woman aged 25 to 39 in good health and CMV-seropositive.

Remarks on this clone: Other nucleotide sequences from this sample produce the same CDR3. This chain joins TRBV4-3 and TRBJ2-7; no firm D call. Trimming shortened V by 1 base and J by 2 bases, and 6 bases separated the two germline ends. Germline lookup yields CDR1 LGHNA and CDR2 YSLEER. The CDR3 consists of 13 residues. The CDR3 loop reads CASSQGVTYEQYF. CDR3 coding DNA: TGCGCCAGCAGCCAAGGGGTAACCTACGAGCAGTACTTC.

This chain links TRBV7-9 with TRBJ1-2; D is unresolved. The V gene's germline CDR1 is SEHNR and CDR2 FQNEAQ (reference sequence). V shed 4 bases and J shed 4 bases, with 19 bases lying between them. CDR3 size: 16 residues. CDR3 loop: CASSSPSADWGYGYTF. The DNA for the CDR3 is TGTGCCAGCAGCTCACCCTCGGCAGATTGGGGCTATGGCTACACCTTC.

In its sample, this clone was seen once. The chain employs TRBV5-4 and TRBJ2-3; 7 bases match TRBD2. The CDR3 runs to 14 residues. Germline V gives CDR1 SGHNT, CDR2 YYREEE (reference sequence). V shed 3 bases, J shed 3 bases, and the junction held 4 bases outside the gene matches. CDR3 protein: CASSSGGRTDTQYF. CDR3 in DNA: TGTGCCAGCAGCTCGGGGGGACGGACAGATACGCAGTATTTT.

CDR3 sequence (DNA): TGTGCCAGCAGCTTACTGACTAGCGGGTCGACGCAGTTCTTC. Translated, it gives CASSLLTSGSTQFF. V usage is TRBV7-2 and J usage is TRBJ2-1, with TRBD2 matching over 10 bases. J was trimmed by 12 bases and V by 2 bases; bases with no gene match: 7. The germline V gene has CDR1 SGHTA and CDR2 FQGNSA. This CDR3 is built from 14 residues.

The CDR3 nucleotides are TGTGCCAGCAGTTACCTTGGGGCTCCTGGGGCCAACGTCCTGACTTTC. Protein: CASSYLGAPGANVLTF. This chain uses TRBV6-5 with TRBJ2-6, with D possibly matching TRBD1 (5 bases). In germline, CDR1 is MNHEY, CDR2 SVGAGI. Trimming stripped 2 bases from V and 2 bases from J, with 10 bases between. The CDR3 has 16 amino acids.

The chain is built from TRBV18 and TRBJ1-1; 7 bases are shared with TRBD1. The CDR3 contains 13 residues. V lost 4 bases to trimming and J lost 3 bases; unmatched junction nucleotides: 2. Germline V CDR1 and CDR2: KGHSH, LQKENI. The CDR3 spells CASSQQGYTEAFF. The CDR3 DNA sequence: TGTGCCAGCTCACAACAGGGGTACACTGAAGCTTTCTTT.

The chain is built from TRBV29-1 and TRBJ2-7, with 9 positions matching TRBD2. Trimming took 5 bases from V and 3 from J; bases not matched to a gene: 5. The V gene's germline CDR1 is SQVTM and CDR2 ANQGSEA. The CDR3 runs 13 residues. The CDR3 loop reads CSVKGLAVYEQYF. CDR3 in DNA: TGCAGCGTTAAGGGACTAGCTGTCTACGAGCAGTACTTC.

The rearrangement links TRBV6-1 to TRBJ2-7, with D maybe TRBD1 (5 bases). Trimming left V 10 bases short and J 1 base short, with 11 bases between. This CDR3 region has 12 residues. Looked up from germline, CDR1 is MNHNS and CDR2 is SASEGT. CDR3 coding DNA: TGTGCCACCAGGCAGGGATCCTACGAGCAGTACTTC. This translates into CATRQGSYEQYF.

The gene calls are TRBV29-1 and TRBJ2-5; unclear D gene. Trimming took off 6 bases at V and 1 base at J, with 21 bases between the two ends. Germline-derived CDR1 and CDR2 are SQVTM and ANQGSEA. The CDR3 sequence is 16 residues long. Here the CDR3 reads CSVCGGRQALQETQYF. CDR3 nucleotides: TGCAGCGTCTGCGGTGGGCGGCAGGCACTCCAAGAGACCCAGTACTTC.

The genes are TRBV19 and TRBJ2-1, with 9 bases matching TRBD1. This CDR3 is built from 15 residues. V shed 4 bases, J shed 3 bases, and the junction held 4 bases outside the gene matches. Looked up from germline, CDR1 is LNHDA and CDR2 is SQIVND (reference sequence). In DNA form, the CDR3 reads TGTGCCAGTAGTAAAGGACAGGGGAGCTACAATGAGCAGTTCTTC. This encodes CASSKGQGSYNEQFF.

The chain employs TRBV7-8 and TRBJ2-7, with no clear D. This CDR3 spans 15 amino acids. The germline V and J ends were trimmed by 2 bases and 3 bases, with 14 bases remaining between them. In germline, CDR1 is SGHVS, CDR2 FQNEAQ. The CDR3 sequence is CASSLRRHLLYEQYF. The DNA for the CDR3 is TGTGCCAGCAGCTTACGGAGACATCTCCTCTACGAGCAGTACTTC.

This clone was seen a handful of times. The chain couples TRBV7-6 to TRBJ1-1; TRBD1 might be the D (5 bases). The CDR3 length is 14 residues. Per the germline V gene, CDR1 is SGHVS and CDR2 is FNYEAQ. V lost 1 base to trimming and J lost 7 bases, with 13 bases between them. The CDR3 loop reads CASSLVGEADEAFF. Here the CDR3 DNA reads TGTGCCAGCAGCTTAGTGGGGGAGGCAGATGAAGCTTTCTTT. The full variable domain, completed using reference TRBV7-6 and TRBJ1-1, is GAGVSQSPRYKVTKRGQDVALRCDPISGHVSLYWYRQALGQGPEFLTYFNYEAQQDKSGLPNDRFSAERPEGSISTLTIQRTEQRDSAMYRCASSLVGEADEAFFGQGTRLTVV.

This chain uses TRBV7-9 with TRBJ1-2; D is uncertain. The CDR3 has 13 amino acids. Germline loops: CDR1 SEHNR, CDR2 FQNEAQ (reference sequence). V was shortened by 4 bases and J by 2 bases, with 8 bases between the two germline ends. The CDR3: CASSSQINYGYTF. The DNA of the CDR3 is TGTGCCAGCAGCTCGCAGATAAACTATGGCTACACCTTC.

This rearrangement joins TRBV28 to TRBJ2-7; D remains ambiguous. V was pared by 4 bases and J by 2 bases, with 6 bases between. Germline CDR1 MDHEN, CDR2 SYDVKM. CDR3 length: 12 amino acids. This CDR3 is CASSSATYEQYF. CDR3 nucleotide sequence: TGTGCCAGCAGTTCAGCTACCTACGAGCAGTACTTC.

This sequence joins TRBV18 and TRBJ2-7, with TRBD1 matching 9 bases. The germline V gene encodes CDR1 KGHSH and CDR2 LQKENI. This CDR3 region has 15 residues. The ends lost 2 bases at V and 2 bases at J; junction bases unmatched: 4. The CDR3 DNA reads as TGTGCCAGCTCACCAAAAGGGACAGGGACCTACGAGCAGTACTTC. Translating gives CASSPKGTGTYEQYF.

The V and J genes are TRBV30 and TRBJ1-3, with D maybe TRBD1 (6 bases). This CDR3 is built from 16 residues. Trimming pared 2 bases from V and 0 bases from J, leaving 14 bases between. Per germline, CDR1 GTSNPN and CDR2 SVGIG (reference sequence). DNA for the CDR3: TGTGCCTGGAGTACTCTACGACAGGTCTCTGGAAACACCATATATTTT. This codes for CAWSTLRQVSGNTIYF.

The V and J genes are TRBV9 and TRBJ2-7; D remains ambiguous. Germline CDR1 reads SGDLS; CDR2 reads YYNGEE. V was pared by 1 base and J by 0 bases, with 8 bases between. CDR3 size: 14 residues. The CDR3 spells CASSVTLSSYEQYF. CDR3 DNA: TGTGCCAGCAGCGTAACACTAAGCTCCTACGAGCAGTACTTC. Variable domain in full (rest from reference TRBV9 and TRBJ2-7): DSGVTQTPKHLITATGQRVTLRCSPRSGDLSVYWYQQSLDQGLQFLIQYYNGEERAKGNILERFSAQQFPDLHSELNLSSLELGDSALYFCASSVTLSSYEQYFGPGTRLTVT.

In its sample, this clone was seen once. V usage is TRBV4-3 and J usage is TRBJ2-4, with D possibly being TRBD1 (6 bases). CDR3 length equals 15 residues. From germline, CDR1 is LGHNA and CDR2 YSLEER. V was trimmed by 2 bases and J by 0 bases, leaving 8 bases between them. The CDR3 region has the DNA TGCGCCAGCAGCCAACCACAGGGAGCCAAAAACATTCAGTACTTC. Amino acid sequence: CASSQPQGAKNIQYF.

CDR3 DNA: TGTGCCAGCAGGGCGCTGGGATATCAGCAGTTCTTC. It yields the protein CASRALGYQQFF. The gene calls are TRBV6-5 and TRBJ2-1; D call uncertain. Trimming took off 6 bases at V and 11 bases at J, with 14 bases between the two ends. Germline V gives CDR1 MNHEY, CDR2 SVGAGI. This CDR3 comprises 12 residues.

This rearrangement joins TRBV7-2 to TRBJ2-3; 10 nucleotides line up with TRBD1. V was pared by 5 bases and J by 6 bases, with 11 bases of the junction left unmatched. Germline values: CDR1 SGHTA, CDR2 FQGNSA. This CDR3 spans 16 amino acids. For the CDR3, the DNA is TGTGCCAGCAGCCAGGGACAGGGGAGTCGAGGGGATACGCAGTATTTT. It translates to CASSQGQGSRGDTQYF. The full variable domain, in which reference TRBV7-2 and TRBJ2-3 provide the parts outside the CDR3, is GAGVSQSPSNKVTEKGKDVELRCDPISGHTALYWYRQSLGQGLEFLIYFQGNSAPDKSGLPSDRFSAERTGGSVSTLTIQRTQQEDSAVYLCASSQGQGSRGDTQYFGPGTRLTVL.

A few counts support this clone. The genes are TRBV6-1 and TRBJ2-1; maybe TRBD1 (6 bases). V was cut by 1 base and J by 5 bases, with 12 bases left in between. The CDR3 is 15 residues long. The V gene's germline CDR1 is MNHNS and CDR2 SASEGT. CDR3 DNA sequence: TGTGCCAGCAGTGAAGACAGGGCCGGAAACAATGAGCAGTTCTTC. The encoded protein is CASSEDRAGNNEQFF.

The chain recombines TRBV5-8 with TRBJ1-2, with D possibly matching TRBD1 (5 bases). This CDR3 contains 15 residues. With 6 bases removed from V and 0 bases from J, the gap between germline ends came to 15 bases. Germline V gene lookup returns CDR1 SGHTS and CDR2 YDEGEE. The CDR3 region is CASTILGRTNYGYTF. The CDR3 DNA reads as TGTGCCAGCACCATATTGGGGCGGACTAACTATGGCTACACCTTC. Full variable domain (rest looked up from reference TRBV5-8 and TRBJ1-2): EAGVTQSPTHLIKTRGQQATLRCSPISGHTSVYWYQQALGLGLQFLLWYDEGEERNRGNFPPRFSGRQFPNYSSELNVNALELEDSALYLCASTILGRTNYGYTFGSGTRLTVV.

The chain carries TRBV7-9 and TRBJ2-7; 8 nucleotides agree with TRBD2. V lost 0 bases and J lost 3; bases outside the gene matches: 7. The CDR3 is 16 residues long. Germline CDR1 SEHNR, CDR2 FQNEAQ (reference sequence). CDR3 in amino acids: CASSLATGGLGYEQYF. CDR3 coding DNA: TGTGCCAGCAGCTTAGCAACGGGAGGGCTTGGCTACGAGCAGTACTTC.